A single sample gave rise to the 20 T cell receptor beta chains below, sequenced in a study of early T cells in non-severe SARS-CoV-2 infection. TCRdb reprocessed the 5' RACE reads via MiXCR and lists one record per CDR3 protein. Of 60,000 to 75,000 distinct CDR3 sequences listed, around 11% are singletons. Material: whole blood. All receptors come from an adult who was a healthcare worker with PCR-confirmed SARS-CoV-2 infection or an uninfected control (not recorded which).

This clonotype was recorded only once. The rearrangement uses TRBV29-1 and TRBJ2-1; the D is unclear. The V end lost 2 bases, the J end lost 5 bases, and 10 bases lay between the germline ends. The germline gives CDR1 SQVTM, CDR2 ANQGSEA. The CDR3 is made up of 13 amino acids. This CDR3 is CSVERSQNNEQFF. The CDR3 nucleotides are TGCAGCGTTGAAAGAAGTCAGAACAATGAGCAGTTCTTC.

This clonotype was seen more than once but under ten times. The J gene is TRBJ2-1, the V gene TRBV4-2; perhaps TRBD2 as D (6 bases). The CDR3 is 14 residues long. CDR1 LGHNA and CDR2 YNFKEQ come from the germline V gene. V lost 0 bases and J lost 7, with 10 bases in between. CDR3 bases: TGTGCCAGCAGCCAAGAGGAGGGTCGGAATGAGCAGTTCTTC. Translated, it gives CASSQEEGRNEQFF.

This clonotype has ten or more counts. The chain has TRBV7-8 and TRBJ2-7; weak D call: TRBD2 (5 bases). The length of the CDR3 is 17 residues. Germline V gene sequence: CDR1 SGHVS, CDR2 FQNEAQ. Trimming shortened V by 0 bases and J by 1 base, and 16 bases separated the two germline ends. CDR3 residues: CASSLAIVRASSYEQYF. As DNA, the CDR3 is TGTGCCAGCAGCTTAGCTATCGTGAGGGCCTCGTCCTACGAGCAGTACTTC.

The genes are TRBV6-2 or TRBV6-3 and TRBJ2-3, with D tentatively TRBD1 or TRBD2 (5 bases each). CDR1 and CDR2 from the germline V gene are MNHEY and SVGEGT. V was shortened by 6 bases and J by 1 base, with 11 bases between the two germline ends. This CDR3 has 14 residues. The CDR3 coding sequence is TGTGCCAGCAGACGGGACGGAGGCACAGATACGCAGTATTTT. It is translated as CASRRDGGTDTQYF.

This clonotype occurred a few times. The chain is built from TRBV30 and TRBJ1-4, with 9 bases identical to TRBD1. V lost 5 bases, J lost 8 bases, and 9 bases stayed unmatched. CDR3 size: 14 residues. The germline CDR1 and CDR2 sequences are GTSNPN and SVGIG (reference sequence). The CDR3 reads CAWDPGQGWEKLFF. The DNA for the CDR3 is TGTGCCTGGGATCCGGGACAGGGTTGGGAAAAACTGTTTTTT.

Many counts were recorded for this clonotype. The chain links TRBV4-2 to TRBJ1-1; D gene unclear. The CDR3 consists of 14 residues. The germline V gene has CDR1 LGHNA and CDR2 YNFKEQ. Trimming removed 2 bases from V and 1 base from J, with 8 bases in between. The CDR3 nucleotides are TGTGCCAGCAGCCAACCCCTCGGGAACACTGAAGCTTTCTTT. Residues: CASSQPLGNTEAFF.

This clonotype occurred a few times. The genes are TRBV6-2 or TRBV6-3 and TRBJ2-1, with TRBD2 as a possible D gene (5 bases). CDR3 length: 16 residues. CDR1 and CDR2 from the germline V gene are MNHEY and SVGEGT. Trimming removed 5 bases from V and 5 bases from J, with 19 bases in between. The CDR3 region is CASSPSRDRFNNEQFF. CDR3 coding DNA: TGTGCCAGCAGTCCGTCCCGGGATCGTTTTAACAATGAGCAGTTCTTC.

This clonotype turned up a few times. The V gene is TRBV21-1, the J gene TRBJ2-5; TRBD2 reflects the table's D call only, with no check against the DNA. TRBV21-1 is a documented pseudogene. The CDR3 runs to 20 residues. The DNA of the CDR3 is TGTGCCAGCAGCAAATACGGCAGGGACAAAGGACTAGCGGAACAAGAGACCCAGTACTTC. Translating gives CASSKYGRDKGLAEQETQYF.

This clonotype was found a few times. This chain connects TRBV20-1 to TRBJ2-1; unclear D gene. CDR1 is DFQATT and CDR2 is SNEGSKA in the germline V gene (reference sequence). V lost 0 bases and J lost 0, with 15 bases in between. CDR3 size: 17 residues. The DNA of the CDR3 is TGCAGTGCTAGAGATCTCGGAGCTATGAGCTCCTACAATGAGCAGTTCTTC. It translates to CSARDLGAMSSYNEQFF.

Turning to this clonotype: This may be a read error: a much more frequent sequence differs by one nucleotide. The rearrangement links TRBV30 to TRBJ1-6; 8 nucleotides agree with TRBD1. The V gene's germline CDR1 is GTSNPN and CDR2 SVGIG (reference sequence). The CDR3 is made up of 13 amino acids. The CDR3 loop reads CAWEQGGNSSLHF. As DNA, the CDR3 is TGTGCCTGGGAACAGGGGGGGAATTCATCCCTCCACTTT.

The chain has TRBV29-1 and TRBJ1-2, with 7 bases fitting TRBD1. CDR3 size: 13 residues. Trimming took 6 bases from V and 4 from J; bases not matched to a gene: 8. Per germline, CDR1 SQVTM and CDR2 ANQGSEA. The CDR3 sequence is CSVEAGGSYGYTF. DNA for the CDR3: TGCAGCGTAGAGGCAGGGGGGAGCTATGGCTACACCTTC.

The sample holds a few counts of this clonotype. The chain carries TRBV6-1 and TRBJ1-6; D unclear. The V gene lost 10 bases and the J gene lost 8 bases, with 12 bases spanning the gap. Germline loops: CDR1 MNHNS, CDR2 SASEGT. The CDR3 contains 12 residues. CDR3 DNA: TGTGCCACCTATCACGGGTATTCACCCCTCCACTTT. Encoded protein: CATYHGYSPLHF.

This clonotype was seen repeatedly, ten times or more. The rearrangement links TRBV5-1 to TRBJ2-6, with D uncertain. V lost 0 bases and J 3 bases, leaving 7 bases between the germline ends. Germline loops: CDR1 SGHRS, CDR2 YFSETQ. The CDR3 runs 15 residues. The CDR3 sequence: CASSLVRLGANVLTF. CDR3 in DNA: TGCGCCAGCAGCTTGGTACGGCTTGGGGCCAACGTCCTGACTTTC. The full variable domain, with the rest looked up from reference TRBV5-1 and TRBJ2-6, is KAGVTQTPRYLIKTRGQQVTLSCSPISGHRSVSWYQQTPGQGLQFLFEYFSETQRNKGNFPGRFSGRQFSNSRSEMNVSTLELGDSALYLCASSLVRLGANVLTFGAGSRLTVL.

The table lists this clonotype with many counts. The chain is built from TRBV25-1 and TRBJ1-1; TRBD1 agrees at 10 bases. After removal of 5 bases from V and 10 bases from J, the junction contained 4 bases not matched to a gene. Germline V gene data show CDR1 as MGHDK and CDR2 as SYGVNS. The CDR3 extends over 12 amino acids. For the CDR3, the DNA is TGTGCCAGCAGTCACTGGACAGGGGGAGCTTTCTTT. Its protein is CASSHWTGGAFF.

This clonotype was recorded many times. This chain links TRBV7-3 with TRBJ1-3; no firm D call. V lost 2 bases to trimming and J lost 1 base, with 6 bases between them. Germline V gene sequence: CDR1 SGHTA, CDR2 FQGTGA. The CDR3 sequence is 14 residues long. The CDR3 spells CASSLEASGNTIYF. CDR3 bases: TGTGCCAGCAGCTTAGAGGCTTCTGGAAACACCATATATTTT.

The chain couples TRBV29-1 to TRBJ2-5; no reliable D call. Trimming took off 6 bases at V and 2 bases at J, with 10 bases between the two ends. CDR1 and CDR2 from the germline V gene are SQVTM and ANQGSEA. The CDR3 sequence is 12 residues long. DNA of the CDR3: TGCAGCGTCGCGGACGGTCAAGAGACCCAGTACTTC. As protein: CSVADGQETQYF.

The chain employs TRBV12-3 or TRBV12-4 and TRBJ2-4; 10 bases align to TRBD2. The J segment lost 8 bases and the V segment lost 5 bases, leaving 9 bases of the junction unmatched. The CDR3 is made up of 15 amino acids. DNA for the CDR3: TGTGCCAGCAGTGCCAGCGGGGGGGCCTTCCACATTCAGTACTTC. Its protein is CASSASGGAFHIQYF.

This chain links TRBV12-3 or TRBV12-4 with TRBJ2-7; the D gene is possibly TRBD1 (6 bases). The V and J ends lost 9 bases and 4 bases respectively, with 19 bases between them. The CDR3 loop spans 14 amino acids. The DNA for the CDR3 is TGTGCCAGTAGAGGGCAGGGGAACCTTTACGAGCAGTACTTC. Amino acid sequence: CASRGQGNLYEQYF.

The genes are TRBV18 and TRBJ1-1; 8 bases line up with TRBD1. Trimming at V came to 2 bases and at J to 1 base, leaving 0 bases not matched to a gene. CDR1 is KGHSH and CDR2 is LQKENI in the germline V gene. The CDR3 sequence is 14 residues long. The CDR3 DNA is TGTGCCAGCTCACCAGACAGGGGGAACACTGAAGCTTTCTTT. Translation gives CASSPDRGNTEAFF. Looking up the rest from reference TRBV18 and TRBJ1-1 gives the full variable domain: NAGVMQNPRHLVRRRGQEARLRCSPMKGHSHVYWYRQLPEEGLKFMVYLQKENIIDESGMPKERFSAEFPKEGPSILRIQQVVRGDSAAYFCASSPDRGNTEAFFGQGTRLTVV.

This clonotype appeared many times. V gene TRBV15 combines with J gene TRBJ2-6; D remains unclear. From germline, CDR1 is LNHNV and CDR2 YYDKDF (reference sequence). Trimming stripped 1 base from V and 2 bases from J, with 6 bases between. The CDR3 totals 15 residues. The CDR3 sequence: CATSRAGPGANVLTF. The DNA for the CDR3 is TGTGCCACCAGCAGAGCCGGGCCTGGGGCCAACGTCCTGACTTTC.